The entry that follows covers one T cell receptor (beta chain) sequence. Its antigen remains undetermined. Base qualities are not at hand, and no much larger clone is one base apart. This specimen comes from a study of graft-versus-host responses after intestinal transplantation listed by TCRdb under 2021. About the full investigation: Multivisceral, liver-intestinal, or isolated intestinal transplants were received by the recipients. Every recipient was given anti-thymocyte globulin induction, then maintenance tacrolimus and steroids for roughly three years. After intestinal transplantation, graft-versus-host and host-versus-graft alloreactive T cell clones were followed in the graft, circulation and bone marrow using bulk TCR-beta CDR3 sequencing. To identify alloreactive clones, pre-transplant mixed lymphocyte reaction products were sequenced and then compared with unstimulated pre-transplant donor and recipient T cells. A cohort of more than 20 intestinal transplant recipients, including one retransplant, was enrolled, and a few patients lacking pretransplant specimens were excluded. A peak of at least 4% donor T cells among recipient peripheral blood mononuclear cells was the definition used for donor T cell macrochimerism. Samples from three later patients were sequenced in-house on an Illumina MiSeq with MiXCR processing rather than by the commercial service.

What the research found in general, with its limitations: Early after transplant, peak levels of circulating GvH clones were associated with declines in HvG clones. Conclusions were limited by the relatively low number and heterogeneity of intestinal transplant patients. GvH clones were detected in recipient bone marrow, and some of these GvH clones were observed earlier in ileal mucosa or blood, consistent with an intestinal mucosal origin. In patients with donor T cell macrochimerism, the allografts had high GvH to HvG T cell clonal ratios.

According to the study, the label for this sample's time point signals: cells obtained before transplantation from donor or recipient. CD3+CD4+ and CD3+CD8+ populations were FACS-sorted from unstimulated pre-transplant donor and recipient cells taken from spleen or lymph nodes. V loses 1 base, J loses 5 bases, and the germline ends lie 14 bases apart. The CDR3 goes from the cysteine to the phenylalanine over 15 residues. Of the read, only the CDR3 DNA is kept; its 45 bases are in frame from base 1. As encoded in the germline V gene, CDR1 is SGHTA while CDR2 is FQGNSA. The method behind the library was the immunoSEQ multiplex PCR assay. In most patients, genomic DNA was isolated using the Qiagen DNeasy Blood and Tissue Kit and sent frozen to Adaptive Biotechnologies for TCR sequencing. For most patients, high-throughput TCR-beta CDR3 sequencing of genomic DNA was performed by Adaptive Biotechnologies. Regarding the original processing steps: TCR sequencing data for over 15 patients were retrieved from Adaptive's ImmunoSEQ software; three other patients were processed with MiXCR and VDJtools. To correct CD4 versus CD8 sorting errors, sequences present in both subsets at a frequency ratio below 5:1 were removed. Because the origin of CDR3 nucleotide sequences shared between donor and recipient could not be assigned, those sequences were removed. At least 2-fold expansion over unstimulated cells and a minimum CFSE-low frequency of 0.002% (template counts) or 0.001% (read counts) were required for clones to be classified as alloreactive. A clone was considered mappable if detected in the sequenced pre-transplant spleen, lymph node, or MLR CFSE-low populations of the donor or recipient. The cumulative frequency of alloreactive clones was calculated as a percentage of all sequences, weighted by copy number. The table comes from immuneACCESS by way of TCRdb, which keeps in-frame sequences with V and J called. Part of the clones is missing from these tables; in studies checked, under half for an unresolved V gene and the rest for unknown reasons. That table is the source of V, J and clone size, and D and trimming were worked out from the DNA. The table for this sample lists around 100,000 clones; about 90% of them were counted only once. The top ten clonotypes cover 0.85% to 1% of the sample.

Source: unstimulated CD4+ T cells sorted from spleen or lymph node cells, taken before transplant. The V gene is TRBV7-2 and the J gene is TRBJ2-5; D gene: possibly TRBD1, on 5 matching bases. The sequence was obtained from a human donor who was the organ donor for an intestinal transplant. This receptor has the CDR3 CASSLEGRAWETQYF. The DNA sequence is TGTGCCAGCAGCTTAGAGGGCAGGGCGTGGGAGACCCAGTACTTC.